This T cell receptor beta chain comes out of a study of regulatory T cells in long-lasting Graves disease. Across the whole study: Antithyroid drug use was under 3 months in newly diagnosed Graves' patients.

Indicated time point: newly diagnosed GD, antithyroid drugs for less than 3 months. From PBMCs, RNA was extracted and then used to make the TCR library. In its sample, this clonotype was seen many times. Arm-PCR of CDR3 regions and iRepertoire HTBI primers were the basis on which TCR beta libraries were built. MiXCR, run by TCRdb on the multiplex PCR reads, gives a single entry per CDR3 protein. The sample lists about 220,000 distinct CDR3 sequences; less than 20% were seen once. The sample was also linked to a second study, of T cells in Graves' hyperthyroidism and ophthalmopathy.

The receptor's source is a woman younger than 45 with Graves disease. The sequenced sample was peripheral blood mononuclear cells (PBMCs), obtained at new diagnosis, from a patient treated with antithyroid drugs.

CDR3 nucleotides: TGTGCCAGCAGTGGGCCCGGTGAAGGGGAGCTGTTTTTT. Amino acid sequence: CASSGPGEGELFF. The chain couples TRBV2 to TRBJ2-2; D not certain. Germline values: CDR1 SNHLY, CDR2 FYNNEI. Trimming took off 4 bases at V and 8 bases at J, with 11 bases between the two ends. The CDR3 extends over 13 amino acids. Using reference TRBV2 and TRBJ2-2 for the parts outside the CDR3, the full variable domain is EPEVTQTPSHQVTQMGQEVILRCVPISNHLYFYWYRQILGQKVEFLVSFYNNEISEKSEIFDDQFSVERPDGSNFTLKIRSTKLEDSAMYFCASSGPGEGELFFGEGSRLTVL.